Presented here are 27 T cell receptor beta chains from one specimen sequenced in a study of cytomegalovirus exposure and HLA in healthy donors. It was with 60 Vbeta and 13 Jbeta primers that the PCR ran. Clones were read by immunoSEQ multiplex PCR, and TCRdb kept only the in-frame ones, dropping some. The sample records roughly 180,000 clones, 80% to 85% being singletons. The sample consisted of PBMCs. Receptor source: a woman under 30 in good health and CMV-seropositive.

The J gene is TRBJ2-4, the V gene TRBV6-5; maybe TRBD1 (6 bases). Germline CDR1 MNHEY, CDR2 SVGAGI. The CDR3 runs 12 residues. V was shortened by 6 bases and J by 9 bases, with 12 bases between the two germline ends. DNA of the CDR3: TGTGCCAGCAGACAGGGTACGGGCATTCAGTACTTC. This gives the protein CASRQGTGIQYF.

V and J are TRBV6-4 and TRBJ2-3, with 10 bases that match TRBD2. CDR1 is MRHNA, CDR2 SNTAGT, per germline. After removal of 5 bases from V and 6 bases from J, the junction contained 8 bases not matched to a gene. The CDR3 contains 15 residues. The CDR3: CASSSERGGQDTQYF. The CDR3 bases are TGTGCCAGCAGTTCCGAGCGGGGGGGGCAGGATACGCAGTATTTT.

This rearrangement joins TRBV11-2 to TRBJ2-7; 7 bases are shared with TRBD2. Germline V gene data show CDR1 as SGHAT and CDR2 as FQNNGV. Trimming cost V 1 base and J 5 bases; bases outside gene matches: 8. The CDR3 spans 15 residues. The CDR3 region has the DNA TGTGCCAGCAGCTTAGTTACGGGGGGTGGTAACGAGCAGTACTTC. The encoded protein is CASSLVTGGGNEQYF.

The gene calls are TRBV27 and TRBJ2-2, with D hard to call. V shed 0 bases and J shed 4 bases, with 9 bases lying between them. Germline CDR1 reads MNHEY; CDR2 reads SMNVEV (reference sequence). The CDR3 runs 15 residues. CDR3 bases: TGTGCCAGCAGTTTATCGCCCAGGTCCACCGGGGAGCTGTTTTTT. Translation: CASSLSPRSTGELFF.

The chain couples TRBV27 to TRBJ2-7; a weak D match, TRBD1 (6 bases). The CDR3 sequence is 15 residues long. V was cut by 10 bases and J by 0 bases, with 19 bases left in between. Germline V gives CDR1 MNHEY, CDR2 SMNVEV (reference sequence). DNA of the CDR3: TGTGCCATCCCCTCCCGAAGGACAGTCTCCTACGAGCAGTACTTC. The encoded protein is CAIPSRRTVSYEQYF.

This clone was seen only once. The rearrangement joins TRBV19 to TRBJ2-1, with TRBD2 identical over 7 bases. J lost 12 bases, V lost 6 bases, and 5 bases had no gene match. Germline V gene sequence: CDR1 LNHDA, CDR2 SQIVND (reference sequence). The CDR3 has 11 residues. CDR3 bases: TGTGCCAGTAGCACCGGGGGGAGGCAGTTCTTC. Its translation: CASSTGGRQFF. Full variable domain (outside the CDR3, taken from reference TRBV19 and TRBJ2-1): DGGITQSPKYLFRKEGQNVTLSCEQNLNHDAMYWYRQDPGQGLRLIYYSQIVNDFQKGDIAEGYSVSREKKESFPLTVTSAQKNPTAFYLCASSTGGRQFFGPGTRLTVL.

The chain combines TRBV7-9 with TRBJ2-2, with 13 bases identical to TRBD2. The junction had 9 bases not matched to a gene; V was cut back by 4 bases and J by 4 bases. In germline, CDR1 is SEHNR, CDR2 FQNEAQ (reference sequence). The CDR3 spans 18 residues. CDR3 sequence: CASSSRTSGGIGTGELFF. CDR3 nucleotide sequence: TGTGCCAGCAGCTCCCGGACTAGCGGGGGTATTGGCACCGGGGAGCTGTTTTTT.

This clone has only one observation. Compared with germline, one end of the junction differs, possibly owing to a read error. CDR3 region: CAWSGGGAGNERFF. In nucleotides, the CDR3 is TGTGCCTGGAGTGGCGGGGGGGCGGGTAATGAGCGGTTCTTC. The chain joins TRBV30 to TRBJ2-1; TRBD2 aligns across 9 bases. CDR3 length: 14 residues. CDR1 and CDR2 (germline): GTSNPN, SVGIG (reference sequence).

The chain combines TRBV19 with TRBJ2-1; 7 bases fit TRBD2. This CDR3 is built from 14 residues. Germline CDR1 reads LNHDA; CDR2 reads SQIVND (reference sequence). The CDR3 DNA reads as TGTGCTGTGGGTGTTGGCGGGGGAAGGAATGAGCAGTTCTTC. Encoded protein: CAVGVGGGRNEQFF.

The J gene is TRBJ1-2, the V gene TRBV2, with 9 bases that match TRBD1. Germline V gene data show CDR1 as SNHLY and CDR2 as FYNNEI. Unmatched junction bases numbered 5, after V lost 8 bases and J lost 4 bases. The CDR3 totals 13 residues. The CDR3 nucleotides read TGTGCCAGCCCAGGACAGGGGTTCTATGGCTACACCTTC. Translation gives CASPGQGFYGYTF.

V is TRBV6-4 and J is TRBJ2-1, with 7 bases lining up with TRBD2. Per germline, CDR1 MRHNA and CDR2 SNTAGT. The CDR3 runs to 15 residues. J gave up 3 bases and V 5 bases, and 7 bases lay outside the gene matches. Here the CDR3 reads CASSSSGGGYNEQFF. CDR3 coding DNA: TGTGCCAGCAGTTCTAGTGGGGGGGGCTACAATGAGCAGTTCTTC.

The gene calls are TRBV2 and TRBJ1-5; D perhaps matches TRBD1 (5 bases). CDR3 length: 14 amino acids. Per the germline V gene, CDR1 is SNHLY and CDR2 is FYNNEI. Trimming took 7 bases from V and 4 from J, leaving 14 bases between them. DNA of the CDR3: TGTGCCAGCATGGGAGGAGAGGGGAATCAGCCCCAGCATTTT. Translation: CASMGGEGNQPQHF.

With respect to this clone: This sample includes further DNA sequences coding for the same CDR3. The CDR3 spells CASSYGRNTEAFF. CDR3 bases: TGTGCCAGCAGTTACGGGCGGAACACTGAAGCTTTCTTT. The V and J genes are TRBV6-5 and TRBJ1-1; no clear D. Germline V CDR1 and CDR2: MNHEY, SVGAGI. V dropped 2 bases and J dropped 1 base, with 5 bases sitting between them. The CDR3 contains 13 residues.

The chain links TRBV5-1 to TRBJ2-3; TRBD2 matches at 10 bases. V lost 7 bases to trimming and J lost 5 bases; unmatched junction nucleotides: 4. The CDR3 has 13 residues. CDR1 is SGHRS and CDR2 is YFSETQ in the germline V gene. The CDR3 loop is CASSSGGRDTQYF. The CDR3 nucleotides read TGCGCCAGCTCTAGCGGGGGCCGAGATACGCAGTATTTT. Variable domain in full (rest from reference TRBV5-1 and TRBJ2-3): KAGVTQTPRYLIKTRGQQVTLSCSPISGHRSVSWYQQTPGQGLQFLFEYFSETQRNKGNFPGRFSGRQFSNSRSEMNVSTLELGDSALYLCASSSGGRDTQYFGPGTRLTVL.

The chain joins TRBV19 to TRBJ2-3; 8 bases line up with TRBD2. J was trimmed by 5 bases and V by 6 bases; bases with no gene match: 13. The CDR3 totals 16 residues. From germline, CDR1 is LNHDA and CDR2 SQIVND (reference sequence). CDR3 bases: TGTGCCAGTAGAAGGGCGGGGGGCGACGTTAGAGATACGCAGTATTTT. It translates to CASRRAGGDVRDTQYF.

CDR3 protein: CASSLAIAGPMNTEAFF. In DNA, the CDR3 is TGTGCCAGCAGCTTAGCGATTGCGGGCCCAATGAACACTGAAGCTTTCTTT. The chain couples TRBV7-9 to TRBJ1-1, with D unclear. V gave up 0 bases and J gave up 0 bases, with 14 bases separating them. This CDR3 spans 17 amino acids. The germline V gene encodes CDR1 SEHNR and CDR2 FQNEAQ (reference sequence).

The chain employs TRBV2 and TRBJ1-4, with a possible D match to TRBD1 (6 bases). CDR3 length: 13 residues. The germline CDR1 and CDR2 sequences are SNHLY and FYNNEI. Between the trimmed V and J ends, which lost 6 bases and 5 bases, there was a span of 10 bases. This chain's CDR3 is CASRRGTNEKLFF. The CDR3 DNA follows: TGTGCCAGCAGAAGGGGGACGAATGAAAAACTGTTTTTT.

The chain carries TRBV4-1 and TRBJ2-6; the D gene is possibly TRBD2 (5 bases). The CDR3 consists of 17 residues. Germline assignment: CDR1 MGHRA and CDR2 YSYEKL. Between the trimmed V and J ends, which lost 3 bases and 2 bases, there was a span of 14 bases. CDR3 residues: CASSQLRAGTGANVLTF. The CDR3 region has the DNA TGCGCCAGCAGCCAGCTCCGGGCCGGGACTGGGGCCAACGTCCTGACTTTC.

J is TRBJ2-1 and V is TRBV10-3; 7 bases map to TRBD1. Germline V lookup: CDR1 ENHRY, CDR2 SYGVKD. The CDR3 length is 13 residues. Germline trimming cut 8 bases from V and 16 bases from J; bases unmatched to any gene: 17. CDR3 sequence (DNA): TGTGCCATCGTCGACCACATAGGGGGCGCTGAATTCTTC. Its protein product is CAIVDHIGGAEFF.

This clone was observed a single time. The chain employs TRBV30 and TRBJ2-4; 7 nucleotides align to TRBD1. The CDR3 contains 12 residues. The germline gives CDR1 GTSNPN, CDR2 SVGIG (reference sequence). Germline trimming cut 1 base from V and 7 bases from J; bases unmatched to any gene: 1. The CDR3 DNA reads as TGTGCCTGGAGTGAACAGGGGAACATTCAGTACTTC. This codes for CAWSEQGNIQYF.

This clone was counted between two and nine times. The chain recombines TRBV11-3 with TRBJ2-5; 13 bases are shared with TRBD2. Looked up from germline, CDR1 is SGHNT and CDR2 is YENEEA. This CDR3 is built from 17 residues. V lost 4 bases and J lost 0; bases outside the gene matches: 5. CDR3 sequence: CASSSGTSGEYQETQYF. As DNA, the CDR3 is TGTGCCAGCAGCTCGGGGACTAGCGGGGAGTACCAAGAGACCCAGTACTTC. The whole variable domain, remainder taken from reference TRBV11-3 and TRBJ2-5, is EAGVVQSPRYKIIEKKQPVAFWCNPISGHNTLYWYLQNLGQGPELLIRYENEEAVDDSQLPKDRFSAERLKGVDSTLKIQPAELGDSAVYLCASSSGTSGEYQETQYFGPGTRLLVL.

Here the CDR3 reads CASSHGTAYNEQFF. CDR3 DNA: TGTGCCAGCAGCCACGGGACAGCCTACAATGAGCAGTTCTTC. The chain joins TRBV4-2 to TRBJ2-1; 7 bases are a match to TRBD1. Germline assignment: CDR1 LGHNA and CDR2 YNFKEQ. The ends lost 3 bases at V and 2 bases at J; junction bases unmatched: 1. The CDR3 sequence is 14 residues long.

This clone was observed a few times. The chain recombines TRBV4-2 with TRBJ2-1; 10 bases are shared with TRBD2. CDR3 length: 15 residues. Germline trimming cut 4 bases from V and 8 bases from J; bases unmatched to any gene: 8. Germline assignment: CDR1 LGHNA and CDR2 YNFKEQ. The chain's CDR3 is CASSRFSGGPDEQFF. In DNA form, the CDR3 reads TGTGCCAGCAGCCGATTTAGCGGGGGGCCTGATGAGCAGTTCTTC.

This chain joins TRBV15 and TRBJ1-5, with D unresolved. Germline loops: CDR1 LNHNV, CDR2 YYDKDF (reference sequence). V gave up 1 base and J gave up 3 bases, with 13 bases separating them. The CDR3 consists of 16 residues. The CDR3 nucleotides are TGTGCCACCAGCAGAGCCCGGGTCCCCCCCAATCAGCCCCAGCATTTT. Its translation: CATSRARVPPNQPQHF.

A note on this clone: Germline is not matched at one junction end, which may reflect a read error. The chain carries TRBV7-9 and TRBJ2-7, with 7 bases lining up with TRBD1. This CDR3 is built from 15 residues. The germline gives CDR1 SEHNR, CDR2 FQNEAQ (reference sequence). The CDR3 region is CSSSLGQAPSYEQYF. The CDR3 DNA follows: TGTTCCAGCAGCTTAGGACAGGCCCCTTCCTACGAGCAGTACTTC.

The V and J genes are TRBV10-3 and TRBJ2-7, with TRBD2 matching 7 bases. Per germline, CDR1 ENHRY and CDR2 SYGVKD. J gave up 1 base and V 5 bases, and 8 bases lay outside the gene matches. This CDR3 is 15 amino acids long. CDR3 sequence: CAISSGGGKSYEQYF. In nucleotides, the CDR3 is TGTGCCATCAGTAGCGGCGGGGGTAAATCCTACGAGCAGTACTTC.

This clone was counted a few times. The genes are TRBV7-9 and TRBJ2-1; maybe TRBD1 (6 bases). This CDR3 spans 15 amino acids. Germline lookup yields CDR1 SEHNR and CDR2 FQNEAQ (reference sequence). V was cut by 1 base and J by 6 bases, with 13 bases left in between. The CDR3 here is CASSLGVSGVNEQFF. Written as DNA, the CDR3 is TGTGCCAGCAGCTTAGGAGTTTCAGGGGTCAATGAGCAGTTCTTC.